The 10 T cell receptor beta chains below all came from one sample that was sequenced in a study of beta chain features in type 1 diabetes. The entirety of the isolated RNA underwent reverse transcription, so expressed TCRB transcripts were sequenced. The method was immunoSEQ multiplex PCR; TCRdb's version includes in-frame clones alone and lacks a portion of them. The repertoire holds over 120,000 clones, with under 11% as singletons. The sequencing input was naive CD4+ T cells from blood. The receptors stem from a man aged 18 to 30 in good health.

The chain uses TRBV7-2 and TRBJ2-6, with 7 bases that match TRBD1. V dropped 6 bases and J dropped 2; count of bases not matched to a gene: 1. Per germline, CDR1 SGHTA and CDR2 FQGNSA. The CDR3 extends over 14 amino acids. CDR3 bases: TGTGCCAGCAGAGACAGGGCTGGGGCCAACGTCCTGACTTTC. This translates into CASRDRAGANVLTF. Variable domain in full (rest from reference TRBV7-2 and TRBJ2-6): GAGVSQSPSNKVTEKGKDVELRCDPISGHTALYWYRQSLGQGLEFLIYFQGNSAPDKSGLPSDRFSAERTGGSVSTLTIQRTQQEDSAVYLCASRDRAGANVLTFGAGSRLTVL.

This clone came up a few times. The chain has TRBV6-1 and TRBJ1-2, with D possibly TRBD1 on 6 matching bases. V lost 6 bases and J 2 bases, leaving 10 bases between the germline ends. Germline V lookup: CDR1 MNHNS, CDR2 SASEGT. The CDR3 extends over 13 amino acids. DNA of the CDR3: TGTGCCAGCAGACCGGACAGAAACTATGGCTACACCTTC. This codes for CASRPDRNYGYTF.

This clone was found a few times. The rearrangement links TRBV27 to TRBJ2-3, with TRBD2 matching 7 bases. Germline assignment: CDR1 MNHEY and CDR2 SMNVEV (reference sequence). CDR3 length: 18 residues. V trimming: 3 bases; J trimming: 1 base; junction bases outside the gene matches: 13. The CDR3 bases are TGTGCCAGCAGTTTTTCAGGCCCAGGCCGGGGGGGCACAGATACGCAGTATTTT. Its protein product is CASSFSGPGRGGTDTQYF.

The V call is TRBV5-1, the J call TRBJ2-1; 9 bases are shared with TRBD1. Germline assignment: CDR1 SGHRS and CDR2 YFSETQ. J gave up 3 bases and V 6 bases, and 4 bases lay outside the gene matches. CDR3 size: 14 residues. The CDR3: CASTGTGLYNEQFF. CDR3 DNA sequence: TGCGCCAGCACCGGGACAGGGCTCTACAATGAGCAGTTCTTC.

A note on this clone: One end of the junction does not line up with germline, which may come from a read error. V gene TRBV5-4 combines with J gene TRBJ2-7, with 8 nucleotides matching TRBD1. Germline V gene sequence: CDR1 SGHNT, CDR2 YYREEE (reference sequence). The CDR3 covers 15 residues. The CDR3 nucleotides are TGTGCCAGCAGCTTGGGACAGGGGCCCTCCCACGAGCAGTACTTC. Residues: CASSLGQGPSHEQYF.

This chain links TRBV9 with TRBJ2-7; 15 bases fit TRBD2. J gave up 7 bases and V 7 bases, and 6 bases lay outside the gene matches. This CDR3 region has 14 residues. The germline CDR1 and CDR2 sequences are SGDLS and YYNGEE. CDR3 loop: CASGLAGGQREQYF. DNA of the CDR3: TGTGCCAGCGGACTAGCGGGGGGGCAGCGGGAGCAGTACTTC.

This clone came up a few times. The J gene is TRBJ1-2, the V gene TRBV7-9, with no clear D. The germline gives CDR1 SEHNR, CDR2 FQNEAQ (reference sequence). The CDR3 extends over 13 amino acids. The ends were cut back, 3 bases at V and 6 bases at J, with 11 bases in the middle. The DNA of the CDR3 is TGTGCCAGCAGCTTTTCCCTATCTGATGGCTACACCTTC. This encodes CASSFSLSDGYTF.

This clone has just a few counts. The rearrangement joins TRBV5-4 to TRBJ2-7, with TRBD2 identical over 10 bases. V shed 2 bases and J 3 bases; nucleotides not matched to a gene: 2. The CDR3 loop spans 14 amino acids. Germline V CDR1 and CDR2: SGHNT, YYREEE (reference sequence). The chain's CDR3 is CASSLSGGDYEQYF. CDR3 coding DNA: TGTGCCAGCAGCTTAAGCGGGGGGGACTACGAGCAGTACTTC.

The chain carries TRBV7-2 and TRBJ1-4; 8 bases fit TRBD1. Per the germline V gene, CDR1 is SGHTA and CDR2 is FQGNSA. The CDR3 is 12 amino acids. The J segment lost 10 bases and the V segment lost 5 bases, leaving 3 bases of the junction unmatched. The CDR3 region has the DNA TGTGCCAGCAGCCCGGACAGGGTAAAACTGTTTTTT. Protein: CASSPDRVKLFF.

In regard to this clone: A clone one base away is much larger, so this may be a read error. The J gene is TRBJ1-2, the V gene TRBV29-1; D unresolved. The V end was cut by 8 bases, the J end by 2 bases, with 9 bases between. This CDR3 spans 11 amino acids. Looked up from germline, CDR1 is SQVTM and CDR2 is ANQGSEA. In DNA, the CDR3 is TGCAGCATTTTGCTAAACTATGGCTACACCTTC. This codes for CSILLNYGYTF.